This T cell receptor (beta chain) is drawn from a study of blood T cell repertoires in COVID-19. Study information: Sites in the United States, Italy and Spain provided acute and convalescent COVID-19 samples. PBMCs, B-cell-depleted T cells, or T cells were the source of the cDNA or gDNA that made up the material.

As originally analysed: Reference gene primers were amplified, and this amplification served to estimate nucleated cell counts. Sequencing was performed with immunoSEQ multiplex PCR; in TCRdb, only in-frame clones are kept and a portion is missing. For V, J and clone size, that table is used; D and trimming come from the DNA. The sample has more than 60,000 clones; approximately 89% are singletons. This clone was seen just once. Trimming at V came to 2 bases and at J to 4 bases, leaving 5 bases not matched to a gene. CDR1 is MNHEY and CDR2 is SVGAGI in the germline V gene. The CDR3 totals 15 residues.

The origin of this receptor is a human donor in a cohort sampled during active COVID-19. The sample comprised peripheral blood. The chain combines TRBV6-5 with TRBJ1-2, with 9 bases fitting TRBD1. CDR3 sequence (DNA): TGTGCCAGCAGTTACGAGGGACAGGGACGCTATGGCTACACCTTC. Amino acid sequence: CASSYEGQGRYGYTF.